This entry lists 11 T cell receptor beta chains sequenced from one sample in a study of blood T cell repertoires in COVID-19. TCRdb's copy holds only in-frame clones and misses some; the assay was immunoSEQ multiplex PCR. This table holds about 240,000 clones, around 87% found once. Sequenced sample: peripheral blood. The origin of the receptors is a man aged 60 to 69 who had recovered from COVID-19.

This chain connects TRBV21-1 to TRBJ2-7; no check of the table's D call, TRBD2, against the DNA was made. TRBV21-1 has pseudogene status. CDR3 length: 13 amino acids. CDR3 sequence reads: CASSKGDLNEQYV. DNA of the CDR3: TGTGCCAGCAGCAAAGGGGACTTAAACGAGCAGTACGTC.

The J gene is TRBJ2-2, the V gene TRBV20-1; D is uncertain. The V gene lost 1 base and the J gene lost 8 bases, with 2 bases spanning the gap. Germline assignment: CDR1 DFQATT and CDR2 SNEGSKA (reference sequence). The CDR3 runs 10 residues. This chain's CDR3 is CSARVGELFF. CDR3 bases: TGCAGTGCTAGAGTAGGGGAGCTGTTTTTT.

This clone was detected many times. The chain links TRBV18 to TRBJ2-2, with D perhaps matching TRBD1 (5 bases). This CDR3 contains 16 residues. CDR1 and CDR2 (germline): KGHSH, LQKENI. The ends were cut back, 1 base at V and 2 bases at J, with 11 bases in the middle. The CDR3 loop reads CASSPQGPVNTGELFF. For the CDR3, the DNA is TGTGCCAGCTCACCACAGGGGCCCGTTAACACCGGGGAGCTGTTTTTT. The full variable domain, its missing parts supplied by reference TRBV18 and TRBJ2-2, is NAGVMQNPRHLVRRRGQEARLRCSPMKGHSHVYWYRQLPEEGLKFMVYLQKENIIDESGMPKERFSAEFPKEGPSILRIQQVVRGDSAAYFCASSPQGPVNTGELFFGEGSRLTVL.

The CDR3 bases are TGTGCCAGCAGCCGCCGGACAGGGGAGGCGGGCTACACCTTC. Its translation is CASSRRTGEAGYTF. The V gene is TRBV6-5, the J gene TRBJ1-2, with 9 bases aligning to TRBD1. J was trimmed by 8 bases and V by 6 bases; bases with no gene match: 10. Germline lookup yields CDR1 MNHEY and CDR2 SVGAGI. There are 14 residues in the CDR3.

V usage is TRBV19 and J usage is TRBJ2-7, with TRBD1 matching 8 bases. CDR3 length equals 15 residues. Trimming at V came to 4 bases and at J to 2 bases, leaving 7 bases not matched to a gene. CDR1 is LNHDA and CDR2 is SQIVND in the germline V gene (reference sequence). In DNA form, the CDR3 reads TGTGCCAGTAGTAGACAGGGGAGTCGTGCCTACGAGCAGTACTTC. Translating it yields CASSRQGSRAYEQYF.

This sequence joins TRBV11-3 and TRBJ2-2; D perhaps matches TRBD1 (5 bases). The V and J ends lost 3 bases and 1 base respectively, with 9 bases between them. The V gene's germline CDR1 is SGHNT and CDR2 YENEEA. The CDR3 is made up of 15 amino acids. The CDR3 nucleotides read TGTGCCAGCAGCTTGGGGCTAGGGAACACCGGGGAGCTGTTTTTT. Translation gives CASSLGLGNTGELFF. Drawing the rest from reference TRBV11-3 and TRBJ2-2, the complete variable domain is EAGVVQSPRYKIIEKKQPVAFWCNPISGHNTLYWYLQNLGQGPELLIRYENEEAVDDSQLPKDRFSAERLKGVDSTLKIQPAELGDSAVYLCASSLGLGNTGELFFGEGSRLTVL.

J is TRBJ1-2 and V is TRBV7-2; 9 bases fit TRBD1. Germline-derived CDR1 and CDR2 are SGHTA and FQGNSA. J was trimmed by 5 bases and V by 5 bases; bases with no gene match: 9. The CDR3 is 15 residues long. CDR3 in DNA: TGTGCCAGCAGCCCAAGACAGGGGGACATTTATGGCTACACCTTC. This codes for CASSPRQGDIYGYTF.

CDR3 sequence (DNA): TGTGCCACCAGTGACCTCTCTCGACAGGGACAAGAGACCCAGTACTTC. Its protein is CATSDLSRQGQETQYF. The V and J genes are TRBV24-1 and TRBJ2-5, with 7 nucleotides matching TRBD1. The CDR3 contains 16 residues. Germline CDR1 KGHDR, CDR2 SFDVKD. V shed 4 bases and J 2 bases; nucleotides not matched to a gene: 9.

The rearrangement uses TRBV5-8 and TRBJ2-1; 9 nucleotides agree with TRBD1. J lost 2 bases, V lost 10 bases, and 10 bases had no gene match. CDR1 is SGHTS, CDR2 YDEGEE, per germline. The CDR3 runs to 15 residues. The CDR3 coding sequence is TGTGCCTCAGATCGTACAGGGGGCGCCTACAATGAGCAGTTCTTC. Translated, it gives CASDRTGGAYNEQFF.

Note on this clone: The sample carries other DNA sequences with the same CDR3. The V and J genes are TRBV5-1 and TRBJ1-3; D is perhaps TRBD1 (6 bases). Deletions cut 4 bases from V and 0 bases from J, with 11 bases between. CDR3 length equals 15 residues. Germline CDR1 reads SGHRS; CDR2 reads YFSETQ. The CDR3 DNA reads as TGCGCCAGCAGCAGTACAGGGAACTCTGGAAACACCATATATTTT. This codes for CASSSTGNSGNTIYF.

As to this clone: Other DNA sequences in the same sample also yield this CDR3. The chain couples TRBV10-2 to TRBJ2-4, with D possibly TRBD2 on 6 matching bases. Per germline, CDR1 WSHSY and CDR2 SAAADI. The CDR3 totals 15 residues. Trimming left V 2 bases short and J 0 bases short, with 8 bases between. The CDR3 loop is CASSERGLAKNIQYF. The CDR3 DNA follows: TGCGCCAGCAGTGAGAGGGGACTAGCCAAAAACATTCAGTACTTC.